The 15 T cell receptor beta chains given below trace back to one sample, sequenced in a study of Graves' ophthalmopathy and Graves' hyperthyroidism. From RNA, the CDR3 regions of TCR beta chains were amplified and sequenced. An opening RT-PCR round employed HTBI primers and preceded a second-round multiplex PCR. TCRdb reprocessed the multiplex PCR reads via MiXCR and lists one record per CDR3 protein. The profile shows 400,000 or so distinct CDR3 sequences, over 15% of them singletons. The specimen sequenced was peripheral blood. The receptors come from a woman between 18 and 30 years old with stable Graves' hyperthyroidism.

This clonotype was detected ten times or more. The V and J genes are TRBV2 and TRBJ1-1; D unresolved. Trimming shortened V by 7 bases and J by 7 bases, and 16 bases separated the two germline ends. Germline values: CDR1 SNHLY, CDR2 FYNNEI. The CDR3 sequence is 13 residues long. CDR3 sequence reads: CASILGPRGEAFF. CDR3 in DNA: TGTGCCAGCATTTTAGGCCCCCGAGGTGAAGCTTTCTTT.

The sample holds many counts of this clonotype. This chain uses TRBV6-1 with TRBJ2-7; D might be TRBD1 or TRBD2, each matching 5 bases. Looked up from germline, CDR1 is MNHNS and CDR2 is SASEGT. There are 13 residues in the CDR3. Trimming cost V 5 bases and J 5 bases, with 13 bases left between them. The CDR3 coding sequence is TGTGCCAGCAGTACGGGGCTTATTGACGAGCAGTACTTC. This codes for CASSTGLIDEQYF.

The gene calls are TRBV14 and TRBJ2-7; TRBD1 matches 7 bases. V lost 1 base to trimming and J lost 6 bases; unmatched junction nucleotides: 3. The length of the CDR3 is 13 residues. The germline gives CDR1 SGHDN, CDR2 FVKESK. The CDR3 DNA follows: TGTGCCAGCAGCCAAGCCGGGACAGCCGAGCAGTACTTC. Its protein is CASSQAGTAEQYF.

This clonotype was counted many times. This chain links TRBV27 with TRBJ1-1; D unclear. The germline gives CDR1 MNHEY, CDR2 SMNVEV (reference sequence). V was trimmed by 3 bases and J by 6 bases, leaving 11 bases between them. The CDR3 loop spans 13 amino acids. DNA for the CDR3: TGTGCCAGCAGTTTTTTGCGGGGTTCTGAAGCTTTCTTT. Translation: CASSFLRGSEAFF.

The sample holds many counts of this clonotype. The CDR3 nucleotides read TGTGCCAGCAGCTTAACAGCGGCGGTCCAAGAGACCCAGTACTTC. It translates to CASSLTAAVQETQYF. The chain couples TRBV7-8 to TRBJ2-5, with TRBD2 as a possible D gene (5 bases). The CDR3 is made up of 15 amino acids. Trimming shortened V by 2 bases and J by 1 base, and 11 bases separated the two germline ends. The germline V gene encodes CDR1 SGHVS and CDR2 FQNEAQ.

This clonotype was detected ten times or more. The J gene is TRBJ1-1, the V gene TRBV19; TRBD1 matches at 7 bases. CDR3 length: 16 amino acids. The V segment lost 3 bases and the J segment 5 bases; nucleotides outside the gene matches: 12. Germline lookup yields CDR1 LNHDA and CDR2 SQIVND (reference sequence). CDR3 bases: TGTGCCAGTAGTATTATGGTCCGGACAGGTCGGACTGAAGCTTTCTTT. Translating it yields CASSIMVRTGRTEAFF.

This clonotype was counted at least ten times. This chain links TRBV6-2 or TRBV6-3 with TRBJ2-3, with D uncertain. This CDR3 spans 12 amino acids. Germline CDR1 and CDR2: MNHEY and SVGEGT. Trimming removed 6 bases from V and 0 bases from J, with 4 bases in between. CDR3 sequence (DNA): TGTGCCAGCAGCCGTAGCACAGATACGCAGTATTTT. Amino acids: CASSRSTDTQYF.

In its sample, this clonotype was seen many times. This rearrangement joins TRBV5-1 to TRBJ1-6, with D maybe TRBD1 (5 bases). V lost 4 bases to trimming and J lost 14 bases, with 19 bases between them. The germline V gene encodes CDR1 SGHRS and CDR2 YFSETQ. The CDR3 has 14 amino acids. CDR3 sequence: CASSLGPSVGSLHF. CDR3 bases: TGCGCCAGCAGCCTGGGGCCTTCGGTTGGGTCCCTCCACTTT. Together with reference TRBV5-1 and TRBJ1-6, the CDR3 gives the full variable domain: KAGVTQTPRYLIKTRGQQVTLSCSPISGHRSVSWYQQTPGQGLQFLFEYFSETQRNKGNFPGRFSGRQFSNSRSEMNVSTLELGDSALYLCASSLGPSVGSLHFGNGTRLTVT.

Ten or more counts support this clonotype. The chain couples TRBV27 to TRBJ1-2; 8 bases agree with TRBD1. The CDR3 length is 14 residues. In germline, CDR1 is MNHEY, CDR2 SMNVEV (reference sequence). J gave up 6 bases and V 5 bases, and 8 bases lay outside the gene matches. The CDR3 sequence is CASSPLVRGHGYTF. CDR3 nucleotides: TGTGCCAGCAGTCCCCTCGTCAGGGGGCATGGCTACACCTTC.

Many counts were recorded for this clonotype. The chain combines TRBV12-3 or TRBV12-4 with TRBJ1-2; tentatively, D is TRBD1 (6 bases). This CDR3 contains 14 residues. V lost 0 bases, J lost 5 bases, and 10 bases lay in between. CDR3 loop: CASSLAGQLYGYTF. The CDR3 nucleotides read TGTGCCAGCAGTTTAGCCGGACAGCTATATGGCTACACCTTC.

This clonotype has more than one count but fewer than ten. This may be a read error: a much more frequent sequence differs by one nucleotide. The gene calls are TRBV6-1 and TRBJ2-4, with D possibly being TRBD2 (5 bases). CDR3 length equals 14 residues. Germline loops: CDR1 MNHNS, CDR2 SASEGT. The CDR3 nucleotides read TGTGCCAGCAGTGAACTGCTAGCCAAAAACATTAAGTACTTC. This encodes CASSELLAKNIKYF.

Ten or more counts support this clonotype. CDR3 in amino acids: CASSPRVPFVTYEQYF. CDR3 in DNA: TGTGCCAGCAGCCCCCGGGTGCCGTTTGTTACCTACGAGCAGTACTTC. The gene calls are TRBV11-2 and TRBJ2-7; D unresolved. There are 16 residues in the CDR3. Trimming removed 5 bases at V and 2 bases at J, with 19 bases between. CDR1 and CDR2 (germline): SGHAT, FQNNGV.

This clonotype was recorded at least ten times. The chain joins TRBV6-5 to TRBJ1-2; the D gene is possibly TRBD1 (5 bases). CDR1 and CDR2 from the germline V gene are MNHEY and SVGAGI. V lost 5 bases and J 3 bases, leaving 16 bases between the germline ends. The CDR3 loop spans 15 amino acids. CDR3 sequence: CASSHTPGRDYGYTF. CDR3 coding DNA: TGTGCCAGCAGTCACACTCCGGGACGGGACTATGGCTACACCTTC.

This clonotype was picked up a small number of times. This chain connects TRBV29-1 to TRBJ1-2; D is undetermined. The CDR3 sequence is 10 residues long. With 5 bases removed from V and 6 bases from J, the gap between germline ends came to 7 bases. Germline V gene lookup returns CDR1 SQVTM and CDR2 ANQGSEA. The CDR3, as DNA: TGCAGCGTTCGAACGAATGGCTACACCTTC. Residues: CSVRTNGYTF.

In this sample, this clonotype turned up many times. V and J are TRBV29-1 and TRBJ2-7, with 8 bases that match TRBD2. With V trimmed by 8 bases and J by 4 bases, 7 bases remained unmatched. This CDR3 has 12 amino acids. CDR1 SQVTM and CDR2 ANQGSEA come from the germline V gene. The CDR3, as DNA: TGCAGCTGCCGCGGGGGGTCTTACGAGCAGTACTTC. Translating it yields CSCRGGSYEQYF.